This T cell receptor beta chain came from a study of blood T cells in healthy people across ages. Study-level results: Naive CD4+ cell counts and diversity both ran higher in long-lived than in aged donors.

Per germline, CDR1 SQVTM and CDR2 ANQGSEA. The CDR3 has 13 amino acids. Trimming cost V 6 bases and J 11 bases; bases outside gene matches: 12. It was with a sample-barcoded 5' primer and a J-beta primer mix that a second PCR of roughly 7 to 11 cycles was run. Each cDNA molecule carried a tag from a template-switch adaptor that contained 12 random nucleotides. The yield of each sample was at least 2.5 million CDR3-containing paired-end reads. Via MiXCR, TCRdb re-called the 5' RACE reads, giving one row per CDR3 protein. The table has 1.8 million or so distinct CDR3 sequences, 35% to 50% seen once. This clonotype came up once. Its antigen is still unknown.

This chain uses TRBV29-1 with TRBJ2-5; 10 bases match TRBD1. This clonotype was obtained from a human donor in good health. Sequenced material: blood. The CDR3 is CSVTGTGAYGQYF. The CDR3, as DNA: TGCAGCGTCACCGGGACAGGGGCCTACGGGCAGTACTTC.